This T cell receptor beta chain derives from a study of human T cells and chemical hapten exposure. In the library, unique molecular identifiers were attached to individual cDNA molecules. One entry per CDR3 protein results from TCRdb running MiXCR on the RACE reads. The sample lists some 330,000 distinct CDR3 sequences, 4.5% to 7% occurring once. V gave up 5 bases and J gave up 7 bases; unmatched junction bases: 6. CDR3 length: 15 amino acids. Looked up from germline, CDR1 is MNHEY and CDR2 is SVGAGI. Time point here: pre-sensitization, week 0. The sample's treatment: therapeutic diphenylcyclopropenone sensitization with weekly scalp DPC. The study, taken as a whole, reports: Expanded TCRs grouped into significantly more large CDR3 similarity clusters than controls produced.

Of note for this clonotype: Its specificity is not known.

The chain links TRBV6-5 to TRBJ2-3; 13 bases agree with TRBD2. This clonotype was sampled from a woman aged 18-29 years with alopecia areata. Some clones in this sample may be carry-over from other donors' samples. This specimen consisted of whole blood, obtained in connection with sensitization to the hapten diphenylcyclopropenone (DPC). The CDR3 DNA follows: TGTGCCAGCAGTGCACTAGCGGGGGGGCCGTATACGCAGTATTTT. This codes for CASSALAGGPYTQYF.